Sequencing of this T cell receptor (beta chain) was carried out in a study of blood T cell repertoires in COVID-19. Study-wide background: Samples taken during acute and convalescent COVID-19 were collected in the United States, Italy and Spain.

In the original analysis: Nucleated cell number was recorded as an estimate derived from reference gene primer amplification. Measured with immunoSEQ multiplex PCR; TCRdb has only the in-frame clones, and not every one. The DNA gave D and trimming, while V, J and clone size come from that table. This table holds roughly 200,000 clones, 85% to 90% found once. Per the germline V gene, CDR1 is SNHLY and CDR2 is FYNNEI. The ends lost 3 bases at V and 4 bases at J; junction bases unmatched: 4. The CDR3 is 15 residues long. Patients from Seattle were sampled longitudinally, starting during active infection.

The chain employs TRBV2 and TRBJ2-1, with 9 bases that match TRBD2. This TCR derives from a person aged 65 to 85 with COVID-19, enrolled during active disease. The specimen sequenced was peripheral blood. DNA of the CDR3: TGTGCCAGCAGTGACTCGACTAGCGGTTACAATGAGCAGTTCTTC. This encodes CASSDSTSGYNEQFF.